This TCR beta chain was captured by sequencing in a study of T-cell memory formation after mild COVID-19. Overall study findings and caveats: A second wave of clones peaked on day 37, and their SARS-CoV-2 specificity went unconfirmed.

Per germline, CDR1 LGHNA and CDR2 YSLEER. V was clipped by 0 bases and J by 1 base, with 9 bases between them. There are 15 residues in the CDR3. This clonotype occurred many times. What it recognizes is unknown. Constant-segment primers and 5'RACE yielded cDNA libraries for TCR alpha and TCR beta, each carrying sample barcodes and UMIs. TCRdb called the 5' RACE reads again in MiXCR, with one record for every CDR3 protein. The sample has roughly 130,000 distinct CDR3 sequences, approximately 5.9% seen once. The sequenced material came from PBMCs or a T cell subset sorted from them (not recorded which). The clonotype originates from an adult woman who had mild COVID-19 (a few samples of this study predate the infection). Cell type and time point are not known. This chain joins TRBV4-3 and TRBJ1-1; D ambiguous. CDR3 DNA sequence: TGCGCCAGCAGCCAAGATTGGCAGGAGAACACTGAAGCTTTCTTT. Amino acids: CASSQDWQENTEAFF.